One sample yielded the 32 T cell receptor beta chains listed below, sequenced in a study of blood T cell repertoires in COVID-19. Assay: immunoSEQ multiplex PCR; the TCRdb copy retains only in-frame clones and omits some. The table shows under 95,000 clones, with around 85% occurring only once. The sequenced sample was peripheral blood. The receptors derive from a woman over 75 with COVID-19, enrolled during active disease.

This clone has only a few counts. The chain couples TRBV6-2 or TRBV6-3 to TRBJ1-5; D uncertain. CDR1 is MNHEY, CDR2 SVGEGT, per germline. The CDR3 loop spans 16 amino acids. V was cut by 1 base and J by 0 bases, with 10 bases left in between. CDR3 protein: CASSYYEGYSNQPQHF. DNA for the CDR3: TGTGCCAGCAGTTACTATGAGGGATATAGCAATCAGCCCCAGCATTTT.

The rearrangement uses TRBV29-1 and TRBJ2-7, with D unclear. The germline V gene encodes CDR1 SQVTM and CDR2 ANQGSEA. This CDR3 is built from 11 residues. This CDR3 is CSATGAYEQYF. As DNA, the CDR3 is TGCAGTGCTACCGGTGCCTACGAGCAGTACTTC.

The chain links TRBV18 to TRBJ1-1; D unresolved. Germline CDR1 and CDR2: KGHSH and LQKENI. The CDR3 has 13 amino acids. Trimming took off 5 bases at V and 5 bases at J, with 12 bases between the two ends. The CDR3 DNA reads TGTGCCAGCTCATCCGGGATGGGAACTGAAGCTTTCTTT. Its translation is CASSSGMGTEAFF.

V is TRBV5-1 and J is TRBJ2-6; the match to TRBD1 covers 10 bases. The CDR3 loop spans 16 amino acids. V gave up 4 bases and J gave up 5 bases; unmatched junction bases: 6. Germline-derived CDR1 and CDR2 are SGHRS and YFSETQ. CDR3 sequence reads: CASSNLTGGWANVLTF. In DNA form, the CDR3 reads TGCGCCAGCAGCAACCTGACAGGGGGCTGGGCCAACGTCCTGACTTTC.

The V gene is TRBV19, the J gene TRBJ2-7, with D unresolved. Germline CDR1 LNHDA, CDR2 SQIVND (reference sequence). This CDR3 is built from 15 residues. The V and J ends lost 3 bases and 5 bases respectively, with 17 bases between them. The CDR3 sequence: CASSMSPTSPHEQYF. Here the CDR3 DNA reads TGTGCCAGTAGTATGAGCCCAACTTCCCCCCACGAGCAGTACTTC.

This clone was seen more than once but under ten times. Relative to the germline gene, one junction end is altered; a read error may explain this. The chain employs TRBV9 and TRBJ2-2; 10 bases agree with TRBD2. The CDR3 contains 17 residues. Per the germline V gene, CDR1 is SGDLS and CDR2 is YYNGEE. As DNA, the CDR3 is TGTGCCAGCAGGGGACCTCTAGCGGGGGCGAATACCGGGGAGCTGTTTTTT. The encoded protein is CASRGPLAGANTGELFF. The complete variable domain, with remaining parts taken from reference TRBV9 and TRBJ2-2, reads DSGVTQTPKHLITATGQRVTLRCSPRSGDLSVYWYQQSLDQGLQFLIQYYNGEERAKGNILERFSAQQFPDLHSELNLSSLELGDSALYFCASRGPLAGANTGELFFGEGSRLTVL.

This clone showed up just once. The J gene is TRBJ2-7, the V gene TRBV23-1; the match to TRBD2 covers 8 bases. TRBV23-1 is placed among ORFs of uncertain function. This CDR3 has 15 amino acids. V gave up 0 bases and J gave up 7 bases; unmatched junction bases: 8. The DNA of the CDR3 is TGCGCCAGCAGTCAATCGGTTGCGGGAGGATGGGAGCAGTACTTC. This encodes CASSQSVAGGWEQYF.

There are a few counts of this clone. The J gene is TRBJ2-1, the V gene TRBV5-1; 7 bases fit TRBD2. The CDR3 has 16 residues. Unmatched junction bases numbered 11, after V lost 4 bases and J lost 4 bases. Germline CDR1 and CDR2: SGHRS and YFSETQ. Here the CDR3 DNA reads TGCGCCAGCAGCCCGGCAGGCGGGAGTTTGTACAATGAGCAGTTCTTC. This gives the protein CASSPAGGSLYNEQFF.

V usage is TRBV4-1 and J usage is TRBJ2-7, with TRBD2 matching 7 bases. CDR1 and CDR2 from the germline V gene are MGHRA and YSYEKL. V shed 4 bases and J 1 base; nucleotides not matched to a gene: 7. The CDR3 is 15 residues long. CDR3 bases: TGCGCCAGCAGCCTTTGGGGAGCGGGGTCCTACGAGCAGTACTTC. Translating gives CASSLWGAGSYEQYF.

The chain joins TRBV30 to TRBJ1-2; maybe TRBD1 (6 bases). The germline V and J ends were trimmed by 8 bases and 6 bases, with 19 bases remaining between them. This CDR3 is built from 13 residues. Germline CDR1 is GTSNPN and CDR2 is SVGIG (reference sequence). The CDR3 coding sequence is TGTGCCGGGGGCGCAGGGAATTTGGATGGCTACACCTTC. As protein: CAGGAGNLDGYTF.

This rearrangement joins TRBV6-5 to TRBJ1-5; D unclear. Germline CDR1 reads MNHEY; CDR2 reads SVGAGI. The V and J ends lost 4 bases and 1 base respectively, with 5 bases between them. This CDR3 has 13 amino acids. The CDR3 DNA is TGTGCCAGCAGTTCCGTCAGCAATCAGCCCCAGCATTTT. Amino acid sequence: CASSSVSNQPQHF.

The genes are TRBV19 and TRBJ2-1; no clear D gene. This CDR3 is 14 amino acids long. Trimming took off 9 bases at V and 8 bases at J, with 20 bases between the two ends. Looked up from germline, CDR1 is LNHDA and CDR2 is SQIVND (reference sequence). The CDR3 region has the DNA TGTGCCAGCGCTTTATTCGGGTCGTACGATGAGCAGTTCTTC. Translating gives CASALFGSYDEQFF. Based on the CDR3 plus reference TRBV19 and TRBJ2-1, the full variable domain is DGGITQSPKYLFRKEGQNVTLSCEQNLNHDAMYWYRQDPGQGLRLIYYSQIVNDFQKGDIAEGYSVSREKKESFPLTVTSAQKNPTAFYLCASALFGSYDEQFFGPGTRLTVL.

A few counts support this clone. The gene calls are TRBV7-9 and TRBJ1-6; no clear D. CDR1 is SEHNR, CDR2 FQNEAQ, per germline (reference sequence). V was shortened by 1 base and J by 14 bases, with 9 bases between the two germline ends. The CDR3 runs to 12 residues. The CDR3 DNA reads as TGTGCCAGCAGCTTAGGAGGACTTGCCCTCCACTTT. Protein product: CASSLGGLALHF.

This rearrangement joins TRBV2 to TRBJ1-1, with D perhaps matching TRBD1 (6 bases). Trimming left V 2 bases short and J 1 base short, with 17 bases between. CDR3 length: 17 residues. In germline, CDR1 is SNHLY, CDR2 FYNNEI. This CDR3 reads CASSELDRRAKNTEAFF. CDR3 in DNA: TGTGCCAGCAGTGAATTGGACAGACGGGCAAAGAACACTGAAGCTTTCTTT.

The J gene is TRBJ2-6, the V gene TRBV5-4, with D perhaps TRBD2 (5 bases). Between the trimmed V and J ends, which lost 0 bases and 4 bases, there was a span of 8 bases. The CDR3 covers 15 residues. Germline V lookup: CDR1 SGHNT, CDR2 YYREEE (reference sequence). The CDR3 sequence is CASSLAGTGANVLTF. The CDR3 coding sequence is TGTGCCAGCAGCTTGGCGGGAACCGGGGCCAACGTCCTGACTTTC.

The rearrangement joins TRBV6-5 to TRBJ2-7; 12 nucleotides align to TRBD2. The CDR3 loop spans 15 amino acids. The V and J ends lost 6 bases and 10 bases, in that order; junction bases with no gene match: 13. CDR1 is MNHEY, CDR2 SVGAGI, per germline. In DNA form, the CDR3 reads TGTGCCAGCAGGGTTTCGACTAGCGGGAGTTGGGGTCAGTACTTC. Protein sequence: CASRVSTSGSWGQYF.

The CDR3 DNA reads TGCGCCAGCAGCTTGCTTTCTACAGGGAGTGGCTACACCTTC. Its translation: CASSLLSTGSGYTF. The chain recombines TRBV5-1 with TRBJ1-2; TRBD1 might be the D (6 bases). V was clipped by 1 base and J by 7 bases, with 14 bases between them. In germline, CDR1 is SGHRS, CDR2 YFSETQ. The CDR3 is 14 amino acids. The complete variable domain, with remaining parts taken from reference TRBV5-1 and TRBJ1-2, reads KAGVTQTPRYLIKTRGQQVTLSCSPISGHRSVSWYQQTPGQGLQFLFEYFSETQRNKGNFPGRFSGRQFSNSRSEMNVSTLELGDSALYLCASSLLSTGSGYTFGSGTRLTVV.

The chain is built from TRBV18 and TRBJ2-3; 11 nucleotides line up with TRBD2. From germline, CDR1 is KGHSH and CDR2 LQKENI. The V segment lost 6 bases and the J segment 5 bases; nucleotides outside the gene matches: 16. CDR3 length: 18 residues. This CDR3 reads CASSTGTVLAGAGDTQYF. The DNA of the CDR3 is TGTGCCAGCTCTACCGGGACAGTACTAGCGGGGGCTGGAGATACGCAGTATTTT.

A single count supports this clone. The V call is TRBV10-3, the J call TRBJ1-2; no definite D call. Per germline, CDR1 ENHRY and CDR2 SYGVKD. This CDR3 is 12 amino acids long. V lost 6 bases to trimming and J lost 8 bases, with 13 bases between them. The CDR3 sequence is CAIREGIQGYTF. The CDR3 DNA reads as TGTGCCATCAGGGAGGGAATACAGGGCTACACCTTC.

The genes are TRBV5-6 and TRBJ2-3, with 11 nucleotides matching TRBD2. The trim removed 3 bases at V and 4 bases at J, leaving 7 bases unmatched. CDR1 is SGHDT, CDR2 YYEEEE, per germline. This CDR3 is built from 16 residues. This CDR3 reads CASSSIAGGPSDTQYF. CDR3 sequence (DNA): TGTGCCAGCAGCTCCATAGCGGGAGGGCCCTCAGATACGCAGTATTTT.

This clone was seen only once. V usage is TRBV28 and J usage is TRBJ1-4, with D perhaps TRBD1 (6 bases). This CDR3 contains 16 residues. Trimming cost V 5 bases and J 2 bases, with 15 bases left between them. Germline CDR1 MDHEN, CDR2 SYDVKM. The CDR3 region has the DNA TGTGCCAGCAGTGTAACAGGGATGACGACTAATGAAAAACTGTTTTTT. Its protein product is CASSVTGMTTNEKLFF. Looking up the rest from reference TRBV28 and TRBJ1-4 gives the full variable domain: DVKVTQSSRYLVKRTGEKVFLECVQDMDHENMFWYRQDPGLGLRLIYFSYDVKMKEKGDIPEGYSVSREKKERFSLILESASTNQTSMYLCASSVTGMTTNEKLFFGSGTQLSVL.

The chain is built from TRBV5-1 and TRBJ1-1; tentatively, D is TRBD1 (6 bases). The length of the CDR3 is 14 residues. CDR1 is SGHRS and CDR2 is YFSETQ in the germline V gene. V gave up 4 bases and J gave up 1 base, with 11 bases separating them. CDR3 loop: CASSPRTANTEAFF. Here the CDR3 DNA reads TGCGCCAGCAGCCCCAGGACAGCGAACACTGAAGCTTTCTTT.

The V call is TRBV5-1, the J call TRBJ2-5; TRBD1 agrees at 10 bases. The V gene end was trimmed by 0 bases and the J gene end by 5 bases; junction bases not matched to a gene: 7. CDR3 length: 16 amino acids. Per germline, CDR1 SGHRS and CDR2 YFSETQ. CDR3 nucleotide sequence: TGCGCCAGCAGCTTGGCCTTCGGGACAGGGGTTGAGACCCAGTACTTC. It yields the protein CASSLAFGTGVETQYF.

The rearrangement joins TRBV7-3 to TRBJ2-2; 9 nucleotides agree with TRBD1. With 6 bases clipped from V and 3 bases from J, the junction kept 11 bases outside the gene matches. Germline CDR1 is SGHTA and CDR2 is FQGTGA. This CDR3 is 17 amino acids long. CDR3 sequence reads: CASRRDRDRAHTGELFF. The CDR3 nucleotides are TGTGCCAGCAGGCGTGACCGGGACAGGGCTCACACCGGGGAGCTGTTTTTT.

The DNA for the CDR3 is TGCAGCGTGCTATGGACAGGGGGCGATGAAAAACTGTTTTTT. Residues: CSVLWTGGDEKLFF. The V gene is TRBV29-1, the J gene TRBJ1-4; 11 nucleotides align to TRBD1. Trimming removed 6 bases from V and 6 bases from J; junction bases left unmatched: 6. The CDR3 contains 14 residues. CDR1 is SQVTM and CDR2 is ANQGSEA in the germline V gene.

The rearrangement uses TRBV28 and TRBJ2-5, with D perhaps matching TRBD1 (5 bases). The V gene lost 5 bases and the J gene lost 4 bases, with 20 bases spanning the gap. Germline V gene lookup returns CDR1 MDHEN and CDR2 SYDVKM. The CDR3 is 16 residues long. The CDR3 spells CASSPFWGPAGETQYF. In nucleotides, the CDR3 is TGTGCCAGCAGTCCTTTCTGGGGCCCGGCAGGAGAGACCCAGTACTTC.

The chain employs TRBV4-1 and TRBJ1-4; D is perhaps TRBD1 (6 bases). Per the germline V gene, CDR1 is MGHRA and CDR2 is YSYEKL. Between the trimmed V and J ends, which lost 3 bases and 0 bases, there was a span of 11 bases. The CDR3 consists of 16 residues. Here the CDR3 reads CASSQNRVATNEKLFF. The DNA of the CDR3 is TGCGCCAGCAGCCAGAACAGGGTTGCAACTAATGAAAAACTGTTTTTT.

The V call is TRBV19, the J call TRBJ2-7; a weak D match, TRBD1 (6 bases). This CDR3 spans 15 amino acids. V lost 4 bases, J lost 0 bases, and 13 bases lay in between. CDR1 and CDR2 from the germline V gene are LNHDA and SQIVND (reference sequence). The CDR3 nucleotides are TGTGCCAGTAGTACACCGGGACAACCCTCCTACGAGCAGTACTTC. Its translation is CASSTPGQPSYEQYF.

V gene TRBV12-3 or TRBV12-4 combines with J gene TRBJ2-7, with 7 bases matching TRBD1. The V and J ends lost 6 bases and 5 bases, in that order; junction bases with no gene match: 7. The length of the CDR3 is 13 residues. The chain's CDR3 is CASSPTGSHEQYF. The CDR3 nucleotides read TGTGCCAGCAGCCCGACAGGGTCCCACGAGCAGTACTTC.

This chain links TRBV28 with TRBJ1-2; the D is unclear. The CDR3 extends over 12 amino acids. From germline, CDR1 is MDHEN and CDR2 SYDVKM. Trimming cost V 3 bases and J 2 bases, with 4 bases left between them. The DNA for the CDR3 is TGTGCCAGCAGTTTGGCCAACTATGGCTACACCTTC. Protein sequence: CASSLANYGYTF.

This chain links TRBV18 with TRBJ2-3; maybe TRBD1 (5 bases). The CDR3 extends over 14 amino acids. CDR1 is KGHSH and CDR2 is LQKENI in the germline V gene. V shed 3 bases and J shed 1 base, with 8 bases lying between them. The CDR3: CASSPGHRTDTQYF. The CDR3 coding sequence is TGTGCCAGCTCACCTGGACATCGCACAGATACGCAGTATTTT.

DNA for the CDR3: TGTGCCAGCAGCGTAGGGTTGGCAGGGGGACGAGGCTACACCTTC. Translated: CASSVGLAGGRGYTF. This rearrangement joins TRBV9 to TRBJ1-2; 7 bases align to TRBD1. After removal of 0 bases from V and 8 bases from J, the junction contained 10 bases not matched to a gene. This CDR3 is 15 amino acids long. Germline V gene data show CDR1 as SGDLS and CDR2 as YYNGEE.